This record looks at one T cell receptor beta chain sequence and its context. V trimming: 5 bases; J trimming: 8 bases; junction bases outside the gene matches: 8. Looked up from germline, CDR1 is SEHNR and CDR2 is FQNEAQ (reference sequence). The CDR3 runs 13 residues. The sample comes from a study of beta chain features in type 1 diabetes. Across the whole study: Healthy donors and patients showed comparable age, gender and cell yields.

Expressed TCRB transcripts got sequenced, as all isolated RNA was reverse transcribed. This table comes from immunoSEQ multiplex PCR, and its TCRdb copy is limited to in-frame clones, with some not included. Among about 400,000 clones, 10% to 15% were seen once, and the ten largest hold 0.017%. This TCR came from a man aged 18 to 29 in good health. Sequenced material: naive CD4+ T cells from blood. The genes are TRBV7-9 and TRBJ1-2, with 7 positions matching TRBD1. Written as DNA, the CDR3 is TGTGCCAGCAGCCCCCCAGACAGGGAGGGCTACACCTTC. Translated: CASSPPDREGYTF.